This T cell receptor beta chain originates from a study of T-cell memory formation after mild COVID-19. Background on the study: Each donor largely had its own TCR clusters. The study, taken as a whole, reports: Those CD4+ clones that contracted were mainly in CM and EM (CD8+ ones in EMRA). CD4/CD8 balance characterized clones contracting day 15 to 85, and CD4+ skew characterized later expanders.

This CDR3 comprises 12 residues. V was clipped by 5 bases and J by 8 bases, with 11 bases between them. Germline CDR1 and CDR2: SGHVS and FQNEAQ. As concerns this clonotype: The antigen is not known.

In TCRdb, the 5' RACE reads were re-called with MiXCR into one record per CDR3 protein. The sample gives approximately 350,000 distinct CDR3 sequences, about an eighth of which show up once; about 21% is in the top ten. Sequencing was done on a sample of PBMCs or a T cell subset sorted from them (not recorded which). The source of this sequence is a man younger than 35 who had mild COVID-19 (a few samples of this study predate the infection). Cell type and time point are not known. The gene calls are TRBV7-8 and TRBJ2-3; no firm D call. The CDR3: CASSQSLGTQYF. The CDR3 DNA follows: TGTGCCAGCAGCCAATCTTTGGGTACGCAGTATTTT.